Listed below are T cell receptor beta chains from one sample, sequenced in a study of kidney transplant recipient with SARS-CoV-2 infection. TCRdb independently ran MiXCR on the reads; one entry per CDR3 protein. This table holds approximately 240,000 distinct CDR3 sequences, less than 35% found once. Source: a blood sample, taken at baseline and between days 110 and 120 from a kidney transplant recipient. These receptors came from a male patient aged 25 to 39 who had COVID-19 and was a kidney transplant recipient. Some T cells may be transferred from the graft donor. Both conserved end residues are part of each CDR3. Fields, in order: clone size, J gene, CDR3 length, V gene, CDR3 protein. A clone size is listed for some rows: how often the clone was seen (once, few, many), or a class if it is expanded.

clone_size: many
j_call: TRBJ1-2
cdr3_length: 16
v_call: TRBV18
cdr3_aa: CASSRVPGQGRYGYTF

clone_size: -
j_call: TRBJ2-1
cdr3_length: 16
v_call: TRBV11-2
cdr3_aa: CASSLTGLVGRGEQFF

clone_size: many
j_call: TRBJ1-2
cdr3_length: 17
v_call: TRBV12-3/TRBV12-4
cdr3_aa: CASSRDNSFRKTYGYTF

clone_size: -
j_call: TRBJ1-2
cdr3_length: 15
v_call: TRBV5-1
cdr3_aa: CASNNRTGGSYGYTF

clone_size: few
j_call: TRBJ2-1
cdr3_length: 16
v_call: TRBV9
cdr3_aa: CASSAGASGDWDEQFF

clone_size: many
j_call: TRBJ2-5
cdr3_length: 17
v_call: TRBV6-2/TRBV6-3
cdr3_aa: CASGNTEAGGRQETQYF

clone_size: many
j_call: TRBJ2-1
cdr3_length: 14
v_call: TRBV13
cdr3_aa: CASAIPGGRDEQFF

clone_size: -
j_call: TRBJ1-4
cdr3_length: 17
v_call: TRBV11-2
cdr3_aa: CASSGGGTGLLGKKLFF

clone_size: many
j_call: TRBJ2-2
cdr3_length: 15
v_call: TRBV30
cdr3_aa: CAWNLGHGNTGELFF

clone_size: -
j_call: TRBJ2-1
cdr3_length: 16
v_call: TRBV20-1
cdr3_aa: CNVLDGTKSSYNEQFF

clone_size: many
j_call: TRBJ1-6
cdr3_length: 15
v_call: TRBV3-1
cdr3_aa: CASSQGTGGVSPLHF

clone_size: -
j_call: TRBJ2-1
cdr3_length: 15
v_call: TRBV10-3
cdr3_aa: CAISEGGLVSNEHFF

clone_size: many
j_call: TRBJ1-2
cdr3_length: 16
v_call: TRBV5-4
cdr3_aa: CASECAVPGKTYGYTF

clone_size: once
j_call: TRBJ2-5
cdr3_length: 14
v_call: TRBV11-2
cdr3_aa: CASSWGTGQETQYF

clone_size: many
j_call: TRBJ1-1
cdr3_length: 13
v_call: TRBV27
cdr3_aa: CASSSQGRTEAFF

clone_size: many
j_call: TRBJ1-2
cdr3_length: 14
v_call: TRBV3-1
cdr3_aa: CASSPEGANYGYTF

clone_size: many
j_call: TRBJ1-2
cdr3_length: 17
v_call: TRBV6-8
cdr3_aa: CASSGCLRSRKTYGYTF

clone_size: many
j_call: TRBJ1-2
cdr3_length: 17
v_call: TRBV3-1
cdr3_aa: CASSGPATLRKTYGYTF

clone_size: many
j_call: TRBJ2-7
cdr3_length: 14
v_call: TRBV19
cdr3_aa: CASSSGLAALEQYF

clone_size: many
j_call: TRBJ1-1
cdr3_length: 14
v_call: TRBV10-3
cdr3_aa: CAISENRAGGEAFF

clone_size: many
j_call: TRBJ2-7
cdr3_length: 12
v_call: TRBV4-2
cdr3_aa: CASSQVAGEQYF

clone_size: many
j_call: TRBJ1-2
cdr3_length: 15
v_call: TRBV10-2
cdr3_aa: CASSEGVTGVYGYTF